These 26 T cell receptor beta chains originate from one sample sequenced in a study of cytomegalovirus exposure and HLA in healthy donors. PCR employed 60 Vbeta and 13 Jbeta primers. Produced via immunoSEQ multiplex PCR; TCRdb's table is partial and in-frame only. This sample has 95,000 to 150,000 clones, with about 73% found just once. Sequences were obtained from PBMCs. Receptor source: a woman between 40 and 50 years old in good health and CMV-seropositive.

The chain recombines TRBV27 with TRBJ1-2, with D possibly TRBD1 on 5 matching bases. Germline V lookup: CDR1 MNHEY, CDR2 SMNVEV (reference sequence). CDR3 size: 12 residues. Trimming shortened V by 4 bases and J by 3 bases, and 6 bases separated the two germline ends. The CDR3: CASSSRDYGYTF. In nucleotides, the CDR3 is TGTGCCAGCAGTTCCAGGGACTATGGCTACACCTTC.

This rearrangement joins TRBV2 to TRBJ1-5, with D possibly matching TRBD1 (6 bases). Trimming pared 5 bases from V and 11 bases from J, leaving 16 bases between. This CDR3 is 13 amino acids long. Germline CDR1 SNHLY, CDR2 FYNNEI. This CDR3 reads CASSPNGGASQHF. In DNA form, the CDR3 reads TGTGCCAGCAGTCCTAATGGGGGCGCGTCCCAGCATTTT.

This rearrangement joins TRBV27 to TRBJ1-2, with 7 bases fitting TRBD1. This CDR3 region has 13 residues. Germline V lookup: CDR1 MNHEY, CDR2 SMNVEV (reference sequence). Trimming at V came to 5 bases and at J to 7 bases, leaving 7 bases not matched to a gene. This CDR3 is CASSQNRGFGYTF. The CDR3 DNA follows: TGTGCCAGCAGTCAAAACAGGGGTTTTGGCTACACCTTC.

The genes are TRBV4-1 and TRBJ1-5, with a tentative D call TRBD1 (5 bases). Between the trimmed V and J ends, which lost 1 base and 0 bases, there was a span of 13 bases. The CDR3 length is 17 residues. Germline V gives CDR1 MGHRA, CDR2 YSYEKL. The CDR3, as DNA: TGCGCCAGCAGCCAAGGCTCATCAGGGCCTAGCAATCAGCCCCAGCATTTT. It yields the protein CASSQGSSGPSNQPQHF.

The chain uses TRBV2 and TRBJ1-6, with D possibly matching TRBD1 (6 bases). The CDR3 loop spans 16 amino acids. Trimming took 8 bases from V and 2 from J, leaving 16 bases between them. Germline-derived CDR1 and CDR2 are SNHLY and FYNNEI. In DNA, the CDR3 is TGTGCCAGCCTGCAACAGGGAAGTACCTATAATTCACCCCTCCACTTT. This encodes CASLQQGSTYNSPLHF.

This sequence joins TRBV5-4 and TRBJ2-1; TRBD2 might be the D (6 bases). V was trimmed by 1 base and J by 1 base, leaving 9 bases between them. In germline, CDR1 is SGHNT, CDR2 YYREEE (reference sequence). This CDR3 comprises 15 residues. The CDR3 DNA reads as TGTGCCAGCAGCTTGCTAGCGTCATCCTACAATGAGCAGTTCTTC. Its protein product is CASSLLASSYNEQFF.

In its sample, this clone was seen a few times. This rearrangement joins TRBV10-3 to TRBJ2-7; 8 nucleotides align to TRBD2. V was pared by 7 bases and J by 2 bases, with 7 bases of the junction left unmatched. The germline CDR1 and CDR2 sequences are ENHRY and SYGVKD. The CDR3 runs 14 residues. This CDR3 is CAIKGVAGTYEQYF. In nucleotides, the CDR3 is TGTGCCATCAAGGGAGTAGCGGGGACCTACGAGCAGTACTTC.

This chain uses TRBV4-1 with TRBJ1-1, with D possibly matching TRBD1 (5 bases). Per germline, CDR1 MGHRA and CDR2 YSYEKL. Trimming cost V 0 bases and J 1 base, with 9 bases left between them. There are 15 residues in the CDR3. This CDR3 reads CASSQERQRNTEAFF. In DNA form, the CDR3 reads TGCGCCAGCAGCCAAGAAAGACAGCGGAACACTGAAGCTTTCTTT.

CDR3 coding DNA: TGTGCCAGCCAAGGACAGGGACCGACCTACGAGCAGTACTTC. Protein product: CASQGQGPTYEQYF. This chain links TRBV2 with TRBJ2-7; 8 bases agree with TRBD1. After removal of 8 bases from V and 2 bases from J, the junction contained 8 bases not matched to a gene. CDR3 length equals 14 residues. CDR1 and CDR2 (germline): SNHLY, FYNNEI. The full variable domain, in which reference TRBV2 and TRBJ2-7 provide the parts outside the CDR3, is EPEVTQTPSHQVTQMGQEVILRCVPISNHLYFYWYRQILGQKVEFLVSFYNNEISEKSEIFDDQFSVERPDGSNFTLKIRSTKLEDSAMYFCASQGQGPTYEQYFGPGTRLTVT.

The chain recombines TRBV2 with TRBJ2-7; 7 bases align to TRBD1. V lost 4 bases, J lost 2 bases, and 11 bases stayed unmatched. The germline V gene encodes CDR1 SNHLY and CDR2 FYNNEI. This CDR3 has 16 residues. CDR3 nucleotides: TGTGCCAGCAGTGCAAGTCGGGGACAGCGCACCTACGAGCAGTACTTC. Its translation: CASSASRGQRTYEQYF. The full variable domain, in which reference TRBV2 and TRBJ2-7 provide the parts outside the CDR3, is EPEVTQTPSHQVTQMGQEVILRCVPISNHLYFYWYRQILGQKVEFLVSFYNNEISEKSEIFDDQFSVERPDGSNFTLKIRSTKLEDSAMYFCASSASRGQRTYEQYFGPGTRLTVT.

The chain links TRBV6-5 to TRBJ1-1, with TRBD1 matching 7 bases. Germline-derived CDR1 and CDR2 are MNHEY and SVGAGI. Unmatched junction bases numbered 3, after V lost 2 bases and J lost 3 bases. The CDR3 loop spans 14 amino acids. CDR3 bases: TGTGCCAGCAGTTACCGGACAGGTTACACTGAAGCTTTCTTT. It specifies CASSYRTGYTEAFF.

The V gene is TRBV6-5, the J gene TRBJ1-5; 8 positions agree with TRBD1. V dropped 6 bases and J dropped 4; count of bases not matched to a gene: 2. The CDR3 totals 13 residues. Per the germline V gene, CDR1 is MNHEY and CDR2 is SVGAGI. The CDR3 coding sequence is TGTGCCAGCAGACGGGACAGGAATCAGCCCCAGCATTTT. This gives the protein CASRRDRNQPQHF.

This clone has a single count. The conserved final phenylalanine or tryptophan is absent from the CDR3, which likely points to a read error. This chain links TRBV7-2 with TRBJ2-3; TRBD2 matches at 8 bases. The V gene end was trimmed by 3 bases and the J gene end by 4 bases; junction bases not matched to a gene: 3. Looked up from germline, CDR1 is SGHTA and CDR2 is FQGNSA. CDR3 size: 14 residues. In nucleotides, the CDR3 is TGTGCCAGCAGCTTTCGGACTAGCCCAGATACGCAGTATGTT. Amino acids: CASSFRTSPDTQYV.

The chain combines TRBV5-1 with TRBJ1-6, with 7 positions matching TRBD1. V lost 4 bases, J lost 6 bases, and 4 bases stayed unmatched. Germline CDR1 reads SGHRS; CDR2 reads YFSETQ. The CDR3 runs 14 residues. CDR3 loop: CASSQGQSNSPLHF. The CDR3 coding sequence is TGCGCCAGCAGCCAGGGACAGAGTAATTCACCCCTCCACTTT.

This chain uses TRBV15 with TRBJ2-5, with TRBD2 as a possible D gene (5 bases). Germline loops: CDR1 LNHNV, CDR2 YYDKDF (reference sequence). The CDR3 spans 16 residues. V lost 4 bases and J lost 1, with 16 bases in between. CDR3 protein: CATSKAGSVAQETQYF. The CDR3 region has the DNA TGTGCCACCAGCAAAGCTGGTAGCGTTGCCCAAGAGACCCAGTACTTC.

The gene calls are TRBV27 and TRBJ2-2; D is unresolved. V was cut by 4 bases and J by 4 bases, with 7 bases left in between. This CDR3 is 13 amino acids long. Germline assignment: CDR1 MNHEY and CDR2 SMNVEV (reference sequence). CDR3 DNA sequence: TGTGCCAGCAGTTCCAGAGGCACCGGGGAGCTGTTTTTT. Translating gives CASSSRGTGELFF.

This clone has more than one count but fewer than ten. The chain employs TRBV7-2 and TRBJ2-1; D may be TRBD1 (6 bases). CDR3 length: 14 amino acids. The V and J ends lost 5 bases and 5 bases respectively, with 13 bases between them. CDR1 and CDR2 (germline): SGHTA, FQGNSA. The CDR3: CASSLDSMNNEQFF. The CDR3 nucleotides are TGTGCCAGCAGCCTGGACAGTATGAACAATGAGCAGTTCTTC.

This clone showed up just a few times. The J gene is TRBJ2-7, the V gene TRBV5-4; perhaps TRBD1 as D (6 bases). The CDR3 covers 15 residues. Germline V lookup: CDR1 SGHNT, CDR2 YYREEE (reference sequence). Trimming removed 4 bases at V and 1 base at J, with 15 bases between. DNA for the CDR3: TGTGCCAGCAGCCCCGGGACATCAGATTCCTACGAGCAGTACTTC. Translating gives CASSPGTSDSYEQYF.

The rearrangement joins TRBV23-1 to TRBJ2-3; the match to TRBD2 covers 7 bases. TRBV23-1 is known as an ORF, though its function is uncertain. Losses at the gene ends were 3 bases for V and 4 bases for J; bases not matched to a gene: 7. The CDR3 loop spans 15 amino acids. Here the CDR3 reads CASSHGGGFPDTQYF. CDR3 nucleotides: TGCGCCAGCAGTCACGGCGGGGGATTTCCAGATACGCAGTATTTT.

The chain combines TRBV7-2 with TRBJ2-7; tentative D call: TRBD2 (6 bases). The CDR3 length is 16 residues. The V end was cut by 5 bases, the J end by 0 bases, with 17 bases between. Germline V gene lookup returns CDR1 SGHTA and CDR2 FQGNSA. The CDR3 region is CASSPRDLLSSYEQYF. CDR3 in DNA: TGTGCCAGCAGCCCCAGGGACTTGCTGAGCTCCTACGAGCAGTACTTC.

This clone was seen only once. The genes are TRBV5-4 and TRBJ1-2; 9 nucleotides agree with TRBD1. This CDR3 is 15 amino acids long. In germline, CDR1 is SGHNT, CDR2 YYREEE (reference sequence). V trimming: 0 bases; J trimming: 2 bases; junction bases outside the gene matches: 2. The CDR3 is CASSLGQGVNYGYTF. CDR3 nucleotide sequence: TGTGCCAGCAGCTTGGGACAGGGGGTGAACTATGGCTACACCTTC.

The rearrangement uses TRBV10-1 and TRBJ2-1, with TRBD1 matching over 10 bases. Per germline, CDR1 WNHNN and CDR2 SYGVQD (reference sequence). The CDR3 totals 15 residues. The trim removed 1 base at V and 10 bases at J, leaving 7 bases unmatched. The CDR3: CASSEFDRGQREQFF. The DNA of the CDR3 is TGCGCCAGCAGTGAGTTTGACAGGGGGCAGAGGGAGCAGTTCTTC.

CDR3: CAIRTGEINTEAFF. The CDR3 region has the DNA TGTGCCATCCGGACAGGGGAAATAAACACTGAAGCTTTCTTT. This chain uses TRBV10-3 with TRBJ1-1; 9 nucleotides agree with TRBD1. The CDR3 has 14 residues. The germline CDR1 and CDR2 sequences are ENHRY and SYGVKD. V lost 8 bases, J lost 2 bases, and 6 bases stayed unmatched.

CDR3 loop: CASSQKGAYNEKLFF. The CDR3 DNA reads as TGCGCCAGCAGCCAAAAGGGGGCGTATAATGAAAAACTGTTTTTT. V usage is TRBV4-3 and J usage is TRBJ1-4; 7 bases line up with TRBD1. J lost 4 bases, V lost 2 bases, and 4 bases had no gene match. This CDR3 has 15 residues. Germline V gene sequence: CDR1 LGHNA, CDR2 YSLEER.

The chain links TRBV9 to TRBJ2-2; 8 bases line up with TRBD2. After removal of 3 bases from V and 6 bases from J, the junction contained 10 bases not matched to a gene. CDR3 length: 16 amino acids. CDR1 and CDR2 from the germline V gene are SGDLS and YYNGEE. CDR3 amino acids: CASSAPSGGPPGELFF. The CDR3, as DNA: TGTGCCAGCAGCGCCCCCAGCGGGGGCCCGCCCGGGGAGCTGTTTTTT.

V and J are TRBV6-1 and TRBJ1-4; TRBD1 aligns across 10 bases. Trimming at V came to 6 bases and at J to 2 bases, leaving 3 bases not matched to a gene. The CDR3 is 15 amino acids. Per germline, CDR1 MNHNS and CDR2 SASEGT. The CDR3: CASRDRGKTNEKLFF. The CDR3 coding sequence is TGTGCCAGCAGGGACAGGGGGAAGACTAATGAAAAACTGTTTTTT.